The 10 T cell receptor beta chains below all came from one sample that was sequenced in a study of shared clonotypes between healthy human individuals. Some clones are missing from TCRdb's copy, which holds only in-frame ones; the method was immunoSEQ multiplex PCR. The table includes a few hundred thousand clones, 60% to 80% detected once. The sequencing input was memory CD4+ T cells sorted from blood. The sample's subset: CD45RA-negative fraction. These TCRs come from a man aged 25 to 45 in good health.

The CDR3 sequence: CASSARRGDGYTF. CDR3 bases: TGTGCCAGCAGTGCCCGGAGAGGGGACGGCTACACCTTC. The V call is TRBV2, the J call TRBJ1-2, with D perhaps matching TRBD1 (5 bases). Trimming cost V 4 bases and J 8 bases, with 14 bases left between them. Germline V gene data show CDR1 as SNHLY and CDR2 as FYNNEI. This CDR3 has 13 amino acids. The full variable domain, its missing parts supplied by reference TRBV2 and TRBJ1-2, is EPEVTQTPSHQVTQMGQEVILRCVPISNHLYFYWYRQILGQKVEFLVSFYNNEISEKSEIFDDQFSVERPDGSNFTLKIRSTKLEDSAMYFCASSARRGDGYTFGSGTRLTVV.

Of note for this clone: Within the sample, other DNA sequences also encode this same CDR3. V gene TRBV7-9 combines with J gene TRBJ2-5; 8 bases are shared with TRBD2. V gave up 3 bases and J gave up 4 bases; unmatched junction bases: 4. This CDR3 has 14 amino acids. Germline assignment: CDR1 SEHNR and CDR2 FQNEAQ (reference sequence). This CDR3 is CASSLGLAGETQYF. CDR3 sequence (DNA): TGTGCCAGCAGCTTGGGGCTAGCGGGAGAGACCCAGTACTTC. Looking up the rest from reference TRBV7-9 and TRBJ2-5 gives the full variable domain: DTGVSQNPRHKITKRGQNVTFRCDPISEHNRLYWYRQTLGQGPEFLTYFQNEAQLEKSRLLSDRFSAERPKGSFSTLEIQRTEQGDSAMYLCASSLGLAGETQYFGPGTRLLVL.

J is TRBJ2-1 and V is TRBV29-1; a weak D match, TRBD2 (5 bases). Germline V gene data show CDR1 as SQVTM and CDR2 as ANQGSEA. This CDR3 has 16 amino acids. Trimming removed 4 bases from V and 4 bases from J, with 20 bases in between. The CDR3 DNA sequence: TGCAGCGTTGCTACACGTGAAGGGCGACTATACAATGAGCAGTTCTTC. Protein product: CSVATREGRLYNEQFF.

The rearrangement uses TRBV9 and TRBJ2-7, with 15 nucleotides matching TRBD2. In germline, CDR1 is SGDLS, CDR2 YYNGEE. V shed 2 bases and J 0 bases; nucleotides not matched to a gene: 3. The CDR3 length is 17 residues. CDR3 in amino acids: CASSVGLAGGSSYEQYF. CDR3 coding DNA: TGTGCCAGCAGCGTTGGACTAGCGGGAGGGTCCTCCTACGAGCAGTACTTC.

The chain combines TRBV6-6 with TRBJ2-2; D ambiguous. V dropped 2 bases and J dropped 5 bases, with 3 bases sitting between them. The CDR3 is made up of 12 amino acids. The germline CDR1 and CDR2 sequences are MNHNY and SVGAGI (reference sequence). This CDR3 reads CASSYQTGELFF. The CDR3 coding sequence is TGTGCCAGCAGTTACCAGACCGGGGAGCTGTTTTTT.

In regard to this clone: Different DNA sequences within this sample yield the same CDR3. The chain couples TRBV27 to TRBJ2-7, with TRBD1 identical over 9 bases. Per germline, CDR1 MNHEY and CDR2 SMNVEV (reference sequence). Unmatched junction bases numbered 10, after V lost 5 bases and J lost 2 bases. The CDR3 is made up of 16 amino acids. CDR3 sequence: CASSPYRTGAAYEQYF. The CDR3 DNA sequence: TGTGCCAGCAGTCCTTATAGGACAGGGGCAGCCTACGAGCAGTACTTC.

This rearrangement joins TRBV7-8 to TRBJ2-3; 8 positions agree with TRBD1. This CDR3 has 17 amino acids. CDR1 SGHVS and CDR2 FQNEAQ come from the germline V gene. The V segment lost 5 bases and the J segment 2 bases; nucleotides outside the gene matches: 12. This CDR3 reads CASSLLWAGGNTDTQYF. CDR3 coding DNA: TGTGCCAGCAGCCTTCTGTGGGCAGGGGGCAACACAGATACGCAGTATTTT.

The chain recombines TRBV29-1 with TRBJ2-7; 11 bases line up with TRBD2. J was trimmed by 7 bases and V by 8 bases; bases with no gene match: 13. The CDR3 consists of 14 residues. Germline CDR1 is SQVTM and CDR2 is ANQGSEA. In DNA, the CDR3 is TGCAGCACAGACAGTGGACTAGCGGGTAGGGAGCAGTACTTC. As protein: CSTDSGLAGREQYF.

The J gene is TRBJ1-5, the V gene TRBV5-6, with no clear D. Germline values: CDR1 SGHDT, CDR2 YYEEEE. V was cut by 4 bases and J by 0 bases, with 11 bases left in between. This CDR3 has 15 residues. The CDR3: CASSPSWNSNQPQHF. The CDR3 DNA is TGTGCCAGCAGCCCCTCGTGGAATAGCAATCAGCCCCAGCATTTT.

This clone was seen only a few times. The chain recombines TRBV28 with TRBJ2-3; TRBD2 agrees at 7 bases. The CDR3 totals 13 residues. Per the germline V gene, CDR1 is MDHEN and CDR2 is SYDVKM. The V segment lost 8 bases and the J segment 3 bases; nucleotides outside the gene matches: 5. CDR3 amino acids: CASGGGSTDTQYF. The CDR3 DNA sequence: TGTGCCAGCGGGGGGGGATCTACAGATACGCAGTATTTT.